The clone carrying this T cell receptor (beta chain) was seen ten or more times. Its cognate antigen is unknown. Germline lookup yields CDR1 MDHEN and CDR2 SYDVKM. CDR3 length equals 14 residues. The V and J ends lost 6 bases and 5 bases respectively, with 14 bases between them. The record originates from a study of spatial heterogeneity in lung cancer. The time point is: sample taken at primary tumor resection. The donors, about 78 patients with untreated early-stage non-small cell lung cancer, provided the samples. Whole RNA was taken from tumor, nontumor lung or frozen PBMC; it was then sequenced unsorted. All TCR cDNA molecules were individually tagged with a unique molecular identifier. MiXCR, run by TCRdb on the 5' RACE reads, gives a single entry per CDR3 protein. Among more than 15,000 distinct CDR3 sequences, roughly 6% were seen once, and the ten largest hold around 7%. The study's findings and limits: Of the expanded TCRs, ubiquitous and regional counts tracked the counts of ubiquitous and regional nonsynonymous mutations, respectively. The number of expanded tumor alpha and beta chains correlated with mutation number.

This chain joins TRBV28 and TRBJ2-4, with D possibly TRBD2 on 7 matching bases. Specimen: lung tumor tissue, collected at surgery. The source of this sequence is a male donor with early-stage non-small cell lung cancer. The CDR3 DNA follows: TGTGCCAGCAGGTGGGGGGGCTCGGAAAACATTCAGTACTTC. Translation gives CASRWGGSENIQYF.